The rows below give T cell receptor beta chains drawn from one sample of a study of beta chain features in type 1 diabetes. Libraries were prepared by immunoSEQ multiplex PCR; TCRdb keeps only in-frame clonotypes and omits some of them. The table has about 240,000 clones, 25% to 35% seen once. Material for sequencing was central memory CD4+ T cells from blood. Receptors were obtained from a young man in good health. Each CDR3 is given with its conserved first and last residue. Fields, in order: clone size, D gene, V gene, CDR3 length, J gene, CDR3 DNA, CDR3 protein. The D gene is left open where the match is weak. Some rows mark clone size as missing; the rest say once, few, many or name a class of expanded clone.

-,TRBD1,TRBV6-6,14,TRBJ2-3,TGTGCCAGCAAACAGGGGTCAAGCACAGATACGCAGTATTTT,CASKQGSSTDTQYF
-,TRBD1,TRBV4-1,14,TRBJ1-5,TGCGCCAGCAGCCGCGGGACAGGGGATCAGCCCCAGCATTTT,CASSRGTGDQPQHF
few,TRBD1,TRBV30,15,TRBJ2-3,TGTGCCTACCAAGGGGGCATATCGAGCACAGATACGCAGTATTTT,CAYQGGISSTDTQYF
few,-,TRBV7-2,15,TRBJ2-2,TGTGCCAGCAGCTTAGCGGGGGGGCACACCGGGGAGCTGTTTTTT,CASSLAGGHTGELFF
many,-,TRBV11-2,13,TRBJ2-1,TGTGCCAGCAGCATCGGGACTTACAATGAGCAGTTCTTC,CASSIGTYNEQFF
few,-,TRBV29-1,13,TRBJ2-7,TGCAGCGCGGGACTGATACCGGGCTACGAGCAGTACTTC,CSAGLIPGYEQYF
-,-,TRBV27,13,TRBJ2-3,TGTGCCAGCAGTGGGCGACTTGGAGATACGCAGTATTTT,CASSGRLGDTQYF
-,-,TRBV5-5,16,TRBJ2-3,TGTGCCAGCAGCTTGCCAGTGGGCGGAGGGGCAGATACGCAGTATTTT,CASSLPVGGGADTQYF
many,-,TRBV7-7,13,TRBJ2-5,TGTGCCAGCAGCTTGGGACTCCAAGAGACCCAGTACTTC,CASSLGLQETQYF
-,-,TRBV6-7,14,TRBJ2-7,TGTGCCAGCAGTGCCACAGGGAGTTGGTACGAGCAGTACTTC,CASSATGSWYEQYF
-,-,TRBV7-8,15,TRBJ2-1,TGTGCCAGCAGCTCCGCAAGGGGCCTCTACAATGAGCAGTTCTTC,CASSSARGLYNEQFF
few,-,TRBV5-5,11,TRBJ2-1,TGTGCCAGCAGCTTGGTGCAGGAGCAGTTCTTC,CASSLVQEQFF
-,-,TRBV7-8,17,TRBJ2-1,TGTGCCAGCAGCTTAAGTTTCGGGACGTCATCCTACAATGAGCAGTTCTTC,CASSLSFGTSSYNEQFF
few,-,TRBV2,11,TRBJ1-5,TGTGCCAGCAGTGACGGGGGACCCGGGCATTTT,CASSDGGPGHF
few,TRBD1,TRBV5-4,15,TRBJ2-1,TGTGCCAGCAGCTTAGACAGGGGGGCCTACAATGAGCAGTTCTTC,CASSLDRGAYNEQFF
-,TRBD2,TRBV19,16,TRBJ2-3,TGTGCCAGTAGTGGCTGGACTAGCGGGGGCACAGATACGCAGTATTTT,CASSGWTSGGTDTQYF
-,TRBD1,TRBV5-4,14,TRBJ2-3,TGTGCCAGCAGCAGGGACAGTGGCACCGATACGCAGTATTTT,CASSRDSGTDTQYF
-,-,TRBV19,14,TRBJ2-7,TGTGCCAGTAGTGAGCAAAGGAGCTCCTACGAGCAGTACTTC,CASSEQRSSYEQYF
-,-,TRBV11-2,14,TRBJ2-7,TGTGCCAGCAGCGCGGGACTCGCGAGGAACGAGCAGTACTTC,CASSAGLARNEQYF
-,-,TRBV5-1,13,TRBJ1-1,TGCGCCAGCAGCTTTAGACAGGCAACTGAAGCTTTCTTT,CASSFRQATEAFF